One and the same sample provided the 24 T cell receptor beta chains below, sequenced in a study of cytomegalovirus exposure and HLA in healthy donors. Use of 60 Vbeta and 13 Jbeta primers characterized the PCR. Data came from immunoSEQ multiplex PCR; TCRdb stores just in-frame clones and leaves some out. The sample records roughly 84,000 clones, around 82% being singletons. The material sequenced was PBMCs. Source of these receptors: a man aged 50-60 years in good health and CMV-seronegative.

The chain carries TRBV5-5 and TRBJ1-3; 9 bases agree with TRBD1. Germline-derived CDR1 and CDR2 are SGHKS and YYEKEE (reference sequence). CDR3 length: 19 residues. Germline trimming cut 0 bases from V and 0 bases from J; bases unmatched to any gene: 10. CDR3 residues: CASSLVRTGAAGSGNTIYF. DNA of the CDR3: TGTGCCAGCAGCTTGGTTAGGACAGGGGCCGCCGGCTCTGGAAACACCATATATTTT. The full variable domain, rest sourced from reference TRBV5-5 and TRBJ1-3, is DAGVTQSPTHLIKTRGQQVTLRCSPISGHKSVSWYQQVLGQGPQFIFQYYEKEERGRGNFPDRFSARQFPNYSSELNVNALLLGDSALYLCASSLVRTGAAGSGNTIYFGEGSWLTVV.

A single count supports this clone. This chain links TRBV12-5 with TRBJ2-1; no clear D gene. CDR1 and CDR2 (germline): LGHNT, FRNRAP. This CDR3 has 12 amino acids. V was clipped by 1 base and J by 12 bases, with 10 bases between them. The CDR3 loop is CASGLGALLQFF. The CDR3 coding sequence is TGTGCTAGTGGTTTGGGCGCACTACTGCAGTTCTTC.

This chain joins TRBV7-2 and TRBJ2-4; the match to TRBD2 covers 10 bases. CDR3 size: 17 residues. After removal of 0 bases from V and 5 bases from J, the junction contained 7 bases not matched to a gene. The V gene's germline CDR1 is SGHTA and CDR2 FQGNSA. CDR3 in amino acids: CASSLAPSGGAQNIQYF. As DNA, the CDR3 is TGTGCCAGCAGCTTAGCGCCCAGCGGGGGGGCCCAAAACATTCAGTACTTC.

The chain has TRBV19 and TRBJ2-7; 13 bases map to TRBD2. Per the germline V gene, CDR1 is LNHDA and CDR2 is SQIVND (reference sequence). J was trimmed by 3 bases and V by 2 bases; bases with no gene match: 7. The CDR3 extends over 17 amino acids. DNA of the CDR3: TGTGCCAGTAGTATAACTCGGACTAGCGGGGGATTCTACGAGCAGTACTTC. Its translation is CASSITRTSGGFYEQYF.

The chain uses TRBV6-5 and TRBJ1-5; D call uncertain. With 5 bases removed from V and 1 base from J, the gap between germline ends came to 9 bases. The germline CDR1 and CDR2 sequences are MNHEY and SVGAGI. The CDR3 runs to 14 residues. The CDR3 coding sequence is TGTGCCAGCAGTGAGGCCGCGAGCAATCAGCCCCAGCATTTT. Its translation is CASSEAASNQPQHF.

V and J are TRBV11-2 and TRBJ1-3, with D hard to call. CDR1 is SGHAT and CDR2 is FQNNGV in the germline V gene. Deletions cut 5 bases from V and 4 bases from J, with 9 bases between. This CDR3 is built from 13 residues. The CDR3 protein is CASSSVAGNTIYF. The CDR3 DNA reads TGTGCCAGCAGCAGCGTTGCCGGAAACACCATATATTTT.

The CDR3 DNA sequence: TGTGCCAGCAGCCTAGGTCGGGGGAATGAAAAACTGTTTTTT. Protein sequence: CASSLGRGNEKLFF. The rearrangement links TRBV7-6 to TRBJ1-4; maybe TRBD1 (5 bases). V dropped 5 bases and J dropped 5 bases, with 12 bases sitting between them. Germline assignment: CDR1 SGHVS and CDR2 FNYEAQ. This CDR3 contains 14 residues.

This rearrangement joins TRBV19 to TRBJ1-3, with D unclear. The DNA end is a closer match to TRBJ2-2, so the J assignment may be wrong. The CDR3 loop spans 11 amino acids. Germline V gene sequence: CDR1 LNHDA, CDR2 SQIVND (reference sequence). The CDR3 spells CATLAAGELFF. CDR3 nucleotide sequence: TGTGCCACCCTCGCTGCCGGGGAGCTGTTTTTT.

V usage is TRBV29-1 and J usage is TRBJ1-4; D is ambiguous. The CDR3 is 12 amino acids. Germline assignment: CDR1 SQVTM and CDR2 ANQGSEA. Trimming removed 5 bases at V and 4 bases at J, with 8 bases between. The DNA of the CDR3 is TGCAGCGTTCGGGATATTAATGAAAAACTGTTTTTT. Translated, it gives CSVRDINEKLFF.

The sample holds one count of this clone. The V gene is TRBV30, the J gene TRBJ2-1, with 8 bases fitting TRBD1. Germline V gives CDR1 GTSNPN, CDR2 SVGIG (reference sequence). This CDR3 comprises 14 residues. V lost 0 bases and J lost 7; bases outside the gene matches: 5. CDR3: CAWSVGQGANEQFF. DNA for the CDR3: TGTGCCTGGAGTGTAGGACAGGGTGCTAATGAGCAGTTCTTC.

The V gene is TRBV4-1, the J gene TRBJ2-1, with 8 bases matching TRBD2. Germline CDR1 MGHRA, CDR2 YSYEKL. Trimming cost V 4 bases and J 5 bases; bases outside gene matches: 10. CDR3 length: 16 residues. The CDR3 nucleotides read TGCGCCAGCAGCCCCCGTGGGCGGGGGGAGAACAATGAGCAGTTCTTC. It translates to CASSPRGRGENNEQFF.

The DNA of the CDR3 is TGTGCCAGCAGCCACAAGACAGGGGGCGCGAAGACTAATGAAAAACTGTTTTTT. This codes for CASSHKTGGAKTNEKLFF. The rearrangement uses TRBV27 and TRBJ1-4, with 10 positions matching TRBD1. Per germline, CDR1 MNHEY and CDR2 SMNVEV (reference sequence). J gave up 2 bases and V 6 bases, and 12 bases lay outside the gene matches. The CDR3 contains 18 residues.

This chain links TRBV4-1 with TRBJ1-2; TRBD1 matches 7 bases. CDR3 length: 15 amino acids. Germline V lookup: CDR1 MGHRA, CDR2 YSYEKL. After removal of 2 bases from V and 4 bases from J, the junction contained 7 bases not matched to a gene. CDR3 residues: CASSQNRDSFYGYTF. In DNA form, the CDR3 reads TGCGCCAGCAGCCAAAACCGGGACAGCTTCTATGGCTACACCTTC.

This clone has only a few counts. The gene calls are TRBV6-5 and TRBJ2-7, with D hard to call. The CDR3 sequence is 14 residues long. V shed 2 bases and J shed 0 bases, with 8 bases lying between them. Germline values: CDR1 MNHEY, CDR2 SVGAGI. CDR3 residues: CASSYTRSSYEQYF. The CDR3 DNA reads as TGTGCCAGCAGTTACACTCGGAGCTCCTACGAGCAGTACTTC.

This sequence joins TRBV7-9 and TRBJ1-2, with 9 positions matching TRBD1. Germline V gene sequence: CDR1 SEHNR, CDR2 FQNEAQ (reference sequence). The CDR3 extends over 17 amino acids. Trimming at V came to 5 bases and at J to 0 bases, leaving 10 bases not matched to a gene. Written as DNA, the CDR3 is TGTGCCAGCAGCCGAGAGGGGACAGGGACCTCTAACTATGGCTACACCTTC. This gives the protein CASSREGTGTSNYGYTF.

V gene TRBV19 combines with J gene TRBJ1-1; unclear D gene. This CDR3 comprises 13 residues. Germline V gene lookup returns CDR1 LNHDA and CDR2 SQIVND (reference sequence). Trimming took off 0 bases at V and 6 bases at J, with 8 bases between the two ends. The CDR3, as DNA: TGTGCCAGTAGTATAGACAGAGGTTCTGAAGCTTTCTTT. Protein: CASSIDRGSEAFF. The full variable domain, rest sourced from reference TRBV19 and TRBJ1-1, is DGGITQSPKYLFRKEGQNVTLSCEQNLNHDAMYWYRQDPGQGLRLIYYSQIVNDFQKGDIAEGYSVSREKKESFPLTVTSAQKNPTAFYLCASSIDRGSEAFFGQGTRLTVV.

This clone showed up just a few times. The V gene is TRBV6-5, the J gene TRBJ1-1; the match to TRBD1 covers 10 bases. The V gene's germline CDR1 is MNHEY and CDR2 SVGAGI. V shed 9 bases, J shed 3 bases, and the junction held 4 bases outside the gene matches. This CDR3 has 13 residues. Here the CDR3 DNA reads TGTGCCAGTAGGACAGGGGGGTACACTGAAGCTTTCTTT. This sequence encodes CASRTGGYTEAFF.

CDR3 DNA sequence: TGTGCCAGTCATGTCCACAGGGGAGTTAACTATGGCTACACCTTC. Protein sequence: CASHVHRGVNYGYTF. This sequence joins TRBV19 and TRBJ1-2; 7 nucleotides match TRBD1. Per germline, CDR1 LNHDA and CDR2 SQIVND (reference sequence). The CDR3 contains 15 residues. V was pared by 8 bases and J by 1 base, with 10 bases of the junction left unmatched.

Only a few counts were recorded for this clone. The chain has TRBV6-5 and TRBJ2-7; D may be TRBD2 (7 bases). The CDR3 loop spans 14 amino acids. The V end was cut by 7 bases, the J end by 7 bases, with 20 bases between. CDR1 MNHEY and CDR2 SVGAGI come from the germline V gene. CDR3 in DNA: TGTGCCAGCACCCAGGGAGGGGGGTCAAGGGAGCAGTACTTC. Translated: CASTQGGGSREQYF.

The chain joins TRBV18 to TRBJ2-2, with a weak D call TRBD1 (5 bases). CDR1 KGHSH and CDR2 LQKENI come from the germline V gene. V gave up 2 bases and J gave up 3 bases, with 10 bases separating them. This CDR3 spans 15 amino acids. CDR3 loop: CASSPIDSYTGELFF. The DNA of the CDR3 is TGTGCCAGCTCACCAATTGACAGCTACACCGGGGAGCTGTTTTTT.

CDR3 loop: CASSSGGFSPLHF. CDR3 nucleotide sequence: TGTGCCAGCAGCTCCGGAGGTTTTTCACCCCTCCACTTT. The chain uses TRBV5-4 and TRBJ1-6, with D uncertain. The CDR3 covers 13 residues. V gave up 3 bases and J gave up 9 bases, with 10 bases separating them. Germline V gene lookup returns CDR1 SGHNT and CDR2 YYREEE (reference sequence).

Points on this clone: Relative to the germline gene, one junction end is altered; a read error may explain this. The chain recombines TRBV13 with TRBJ1-2, with D maybe TRBD1 (5 bases). This CDR3 has 12 amino acids. Germline assignment: CDR1 PRHDT and CDR2 FYEKMQ (reference sequence). The CDR3 DNA reads as TGTGCCAGCAGCTTAGAAGGCAGGGTGTTAGACTTC. Amino acids: CASSLEGRVLDF.

A remark on this clone: Other DNA sequences of this sample code for an identical CDR3. This chain links TRBV25-1 with TRBJ2-2, with D unclear. The CDR3 runs 12 residues. Germline CDR1 MGHDK, CDR2 SYGVNS. Trimming shortened V by 3 bases and J by 8 bases, and 7 bases separated the two germline ends. The CDR3 region is CASSDPKGELFF. The CDR3 nucleotides read TGTGCCAGCAGTGACCCAAAAGGGGAGCTGTTTTTT.

The rearrangement links TRBV7-6 to TRBJ1-2, with D unresolved. The CDR3 is 13 residues long. Germline V CDR1 and CDR2: SGHVS, FNYEAQ. Deletions cut 1 base from V and 7 bases from J, with 10 bases between. The CDR3 spells CASSLDTASGYTF. The CDR3 coding sequence is TGTGCCAGCAGCTTAGACACGGCTAGTGGCTACACCTTC.